These T cell receptor beta chains were read from a single sample in a study of blood T cell repertoires in COVID-19. Assay used: immunoSEQ multiplex PCR; TCRdb lists only in-frame clones, some missing. The data contain around 100,000 clones, about 88% of them singletons. What was sequenced was peripheral blood. The receptors shown here come from a man in his fifties or sixties with active or convalescent COVID-19. The CDR3 runs from the conserved cysteine through the conserved F or W. D genes are given only for firm matches. Rows give clone size only sometimes, using once, few, many, or a class for an expanded clone.

j_gene	abundance	v_gene	d_gene	CDR3aa	CDR3nt
TRBJ1-5	NA	TRBV29-1	NA	CSVLPGAQPQHF	TGCAGCGTTCTACCTGGAGCTCAGCCCCAGCATTTT
TRBJ1-6	once	TRBV11-2	NA	CASSPHLGDSPLHF	TGTGCCAGCAGCCCTCACCTAGGGGATTCACCCCTCCACTTT
TRBJ2-5	NA	TRBV6-5	NA	CASETTGPETQYF	TGTGCCAGCGAAACTACAGGGCCAGAGACCCAGTACTTC
TRBJ2-3	NA	TRBV6-4	TRBD2	CASSDSYGTTSTDTQYF	TGTGCCAGCAGTGACTCGTACGGGACTACCAGCACAGATACGCAGTATTTT
TRBJ1-1	NA	TRBV5-1	TRBD1	CASSYGTGITEAFF	TGCGCCAGCAGCTATGGGACAGGAATCACTGAAGCTTTCTTT
TRBJ2-1	NA	TRBV9	NA	CASSVAHGHLSPNEQFF	TGTGCCAGCAGCGTAGCTCATGGGCACCTCTCCCCCAATGAGCAGTTCTTC
TRBJ1-1	NA	TRBV28	NA	CASTPASLNTEAFF	TGTGCCAGCACCCCCGCGAGTTTGAACACTGAAGCTTTCTTT
TRBJ2-7	NA	TRBV24-1	NA	CATSDSRVSSYEQYF	TGTGCCACCAGTGACAGCAGGGTAAGCTCCTACGAGCAGTACTTC
TRBJ1-1	NA	TRBV19	NA	CASSLQGTEAFF	TGTGCCAGTAGTCTCCAGGGAACTGAAGCTTTCTTT
TRBJ1-2	NA	TRBV6-2/TRBV6-3	TRBD1	CASSYSSTGDEGYTF	TGTGCCAGCAGTTACTCGAGTACAGGGGATGAAGGCTACACCTTC
TRBJ2-7	once	TRBV6-5	NA	CASSSTPPAIYEQYF	TGTGCCAGCAGCTCGACACCACCCGCCATCTACGAGCAGTACTTC
TRBJ1-1	once	TRBV5-1	NA	CASSLMSGAMNTEAFF	TGCGCCAGCAGCTTGATGAGTGGAGCCATGAACACTGAAGCTTTCTTT
TRBJ1-6	NA	TRBV5-1	NA	CASSLLGGDSPLHF	TGCGCCAGCAGCTTGCTGGGAGGGGATTCACCCCTCCACTTT
TRBJ2-3	NA	TRBV11-2	NA	CASTNRLEDTQYF	TGTGCCAGCACGAACAGGCTCGAAGATACGCAGTATTTT
TRBJ2-2	NA	TRBV2	NA	CAGIEDSNTGELFF	TGTGCCGGCATAGAGGACAGCAACACCGGGGAGCTGTTTTTT
TRBJ2-1	NA	TRBV10-3	TRBD1	CAISESTRDRPPDRGPASYNEQFF	TGTGCCATCAGTGAGTCGACTCGGGACAGGCCTCCGGATCGGGGGCCCGCTAGTTACAATGAGCAGTTCTTC
TRBJ2-3	NA	TRBV19	TRBD2	CASEGGGDTQYF	TGTGCCAGTGAGGGCGGGGGTGATACGCAGTATTTT
TRBJ1-3	few	TRBV10-3	NA	CAIGLGPGGSSGNTIYF	TGTGCCATCGGGTTGGGGCCGGGGGGCAGCTCTGGAAACACCATATATTTT
TRBJ2-5	NA	TRBV7-2	TRBD1	CASSLGDRGLGETQYF	TGTGCCAGCAGCTTAGGGGACAGGGGGCTAGGAGAGACCCAGTACTTC
TRBJ2-7	once	TRBV6-5	NA	CASSYSGQTYEQYF	TGTGCCAGCAGTTACTCTGGGCAGACCTACGAGCAGTACTTC
TRBJ2-5	NA	TRBV7-6	TRBD2	CASSSGTSGVETQYF	TGTGCCAGCAGCTCCGGGACTAGCGGGGTGGAGACCCAGTACTTC
TRBJ2-3	NA	TRBV10-3	TRBD1	CAISESNQGAGDTQYF	TGTGCCATCAGTGAGTCGAACCAGGGGGCCGGAGATACGCAGTATTTT
TRBJ2-1	NA	TRBV5-1	NA	CASSLASSSYNEQFF	TGCGCCAGCAGCTTGGCGTCTTCTTCCTACAATGAGCAGTTCTTC
TRBJ2-5	NA	TRBV7-8	TRBD2	CASSPRTSEATQYF	TGTGCCAGCAGCCCTAGGACTAGCGAGGCGACCCAGTACTTC
TRBJ1-6	NA	TRBV15	NA	CATSRGTPSNSPLHF	TGTGCCACCAGCAGAGGGACACCGAGCAATTCACCCCTCCACTTT
TRBJ2-1	NA	TRBV19	TRBD2	CASSKGTSGNEQFF	TGTGCCAGTAGTAAAGGGACTAGCGGGAATGAGCAGTTCTTC
TRBJ2-5	NA	TRBV7-9	NA	CASSRETQYF	TGTGCCAGCAGTCGGGAGACCCAGTACTTC
TRBJ2-2	NA	TRBV29-1	TRBD1	CSVKAGTGGATGELFF	TGCAGCGTTAAGGCCGGGACAGGGGGCGCGACCGGGGAGCTGTTTTTT
TRBJ1-1	NA	TRBV19	NA	CASSMAILNTEAFF	TGTGCCAGTAGTATGGCCATTTTGAACACTGAAGCTTTCTTT
TRBJ2-1	NA	TRBV5-1	TRBD2	CASSLGGGSYNEQFF	TGCGCCAGCAGCTTGGGCGGGGGCTCCTACAATGAGCAGTTCTTC
TRBJ2-1	NA	TRBV6-4	TRBD1	CASTGRDRDSNEQFF	TGTGCCAGCACGGGTCGGGACAGGGATTCCAATGAGCAGTTCTTC
TRBJ1-1	NA	TRBV6-5	TRBD1	CASRRGQGAEAFF	TGTGCCAGCAGACGCGGACAGGGCGCTGAAGCTTTCTTT